A single T cell receptor (beta chain) is shown here with its context. Its antigen is still unknown. This record belongs to a study of T cell responses to AZD1222 COVID-19 vaccine. TCRdb's copy holds only in-frame clones and misses some; the assay was immunoSEQ multiplex PCR. The table records 150,000 to 200,000 clones, 90% of them present only once. The CDR3 runs to 15 residues. CDR1 and CDR2 (germline): SEHNR, FQNEAQ (reference sequence). The V gene end was trimmed by 2 bases and the J gene end by 2 bases; junction bases not matched to a gene: 2. Regarding the study as a whole: CD4 TCRs linked to vaccination spanned spike, dominating at 160-218 and 743-854. Clonal diversity was possibly underestimated; the donors were predominantly white British and more often female. Reports say nearly half of spike-specific TCRs go after unmutated variant regions.

The sequence came from an adult in good health. The gene calls are TRBV7-9 and TRBJ2-1, with 8 bases fitting TRBD2. The source was peripheral blood, collected on day 0 of AZD1222 vaccination. This CDR3 reads CASSLLAGAYNEQFF. Written as DNA, the CDR3 is TGTGCCAGCAGCTTACTAGCGGGTGCCTACAATGAGCAGTTCTTC.